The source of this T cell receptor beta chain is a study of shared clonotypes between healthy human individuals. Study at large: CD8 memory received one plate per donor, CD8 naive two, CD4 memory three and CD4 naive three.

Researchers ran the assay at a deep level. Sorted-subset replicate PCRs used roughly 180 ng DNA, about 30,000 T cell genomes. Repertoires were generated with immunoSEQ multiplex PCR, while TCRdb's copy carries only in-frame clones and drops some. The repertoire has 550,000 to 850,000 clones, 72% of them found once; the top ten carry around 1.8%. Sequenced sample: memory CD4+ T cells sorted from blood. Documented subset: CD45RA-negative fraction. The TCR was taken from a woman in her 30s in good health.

This CDR3 is CASSQDWGATGANVLTF. The CDR3 DNA is TGTGCCAGCAGCCAAGACTGGGGTGCCACTGGGGCCAACGTCCTGACTTTC. V is TRBV4-2 and J is TRBJ2-6, with D unresolved. There are 17 residues in the CDR3. V shed 0 bases and J shed 2 bases, with 11 bases lying between them. Germline loops: CDR1 LGHNA, CDR2 YNFKEQ.